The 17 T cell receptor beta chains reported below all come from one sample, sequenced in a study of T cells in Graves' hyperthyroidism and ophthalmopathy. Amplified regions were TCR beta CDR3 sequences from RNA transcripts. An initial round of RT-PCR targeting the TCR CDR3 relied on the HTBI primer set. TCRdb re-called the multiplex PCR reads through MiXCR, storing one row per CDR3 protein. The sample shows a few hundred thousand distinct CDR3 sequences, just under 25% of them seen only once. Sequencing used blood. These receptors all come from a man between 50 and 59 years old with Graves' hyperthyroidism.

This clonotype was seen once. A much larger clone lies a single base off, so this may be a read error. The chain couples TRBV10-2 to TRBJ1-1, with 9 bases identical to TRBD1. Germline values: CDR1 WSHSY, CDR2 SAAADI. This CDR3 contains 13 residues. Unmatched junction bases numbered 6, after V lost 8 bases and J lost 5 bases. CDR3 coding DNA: TGCGCCAGCGGACAGGGGATAGGGACTGAAGCTTTCTTT. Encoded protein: CASGQGIGTEAFF.

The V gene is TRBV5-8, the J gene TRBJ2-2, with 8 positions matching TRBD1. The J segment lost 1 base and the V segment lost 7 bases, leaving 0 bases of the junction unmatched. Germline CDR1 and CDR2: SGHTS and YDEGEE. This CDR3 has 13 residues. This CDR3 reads CASDRGNTGELFF. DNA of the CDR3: TGTGCCAGCGACAGGGGGAACACCGGGGAGCTGTTTTTT. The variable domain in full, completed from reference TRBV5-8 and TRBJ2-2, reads EAGVTQSPTHLIKTRGQQATLRCSPISGHTSVYWYQQALGLGLQFLLWYDEGEERNRGNFPPRFSGRQFPNYSSELNVNALELEDSALYLCASDRGNTGELFFGEGSRLTVL.

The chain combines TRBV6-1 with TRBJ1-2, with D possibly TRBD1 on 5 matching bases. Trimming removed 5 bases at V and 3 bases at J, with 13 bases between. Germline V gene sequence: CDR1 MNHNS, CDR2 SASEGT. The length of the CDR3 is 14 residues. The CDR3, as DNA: TGTGCCAGCAGTTCCACGACAGAGCACTATGGCTACACCTTC. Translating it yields CASSSTTEHYGYTF.

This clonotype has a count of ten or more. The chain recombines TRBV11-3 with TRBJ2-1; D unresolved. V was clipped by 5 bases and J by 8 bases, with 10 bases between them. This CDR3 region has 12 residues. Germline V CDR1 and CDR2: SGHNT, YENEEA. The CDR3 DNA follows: TGTGCCAGCAGCAACATTCGGGATGAGCAGTTCTTC. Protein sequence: CASSNIRDEQFF.

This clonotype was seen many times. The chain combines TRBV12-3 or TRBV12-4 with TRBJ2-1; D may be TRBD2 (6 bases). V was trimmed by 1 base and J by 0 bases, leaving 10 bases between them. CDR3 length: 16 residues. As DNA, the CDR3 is TGTGCCAGCAGTTTAGTAGGAGGGGCCTCCTACAATGAGCAGTTCTTC. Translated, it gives CASSLVGGASYNEQFF.

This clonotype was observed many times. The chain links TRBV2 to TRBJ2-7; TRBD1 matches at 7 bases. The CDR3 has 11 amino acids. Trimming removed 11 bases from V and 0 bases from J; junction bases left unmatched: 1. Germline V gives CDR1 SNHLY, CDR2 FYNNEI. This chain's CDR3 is CAGTASYEQYF. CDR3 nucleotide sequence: TGTGCCGGGACAGCCTCCTACGAGCAGTACTTC. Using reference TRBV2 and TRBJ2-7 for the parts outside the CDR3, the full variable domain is EPEVTQTPSHQVTQMGQEVILRCVPISNHLYFYWYRQILGQKVEFLVSFYNNEISEKSEIFDDQFSVERPDGSNFTLKIRSTKLEDSAMYFCAGTASYEQYFGPGTRLTVT.

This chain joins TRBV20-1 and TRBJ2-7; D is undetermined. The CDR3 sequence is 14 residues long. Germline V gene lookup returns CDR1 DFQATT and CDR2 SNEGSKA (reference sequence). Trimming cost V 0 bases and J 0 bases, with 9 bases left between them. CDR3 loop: CSARDTYSSYEQYF. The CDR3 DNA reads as TGCAGTGCTAGAGATACCTATAGCTCCTACGAGCAGTACTTC.

The CDR3 is CASSQGADMRETQYF. The CDR3 DNA reads TGTGCCAGCAGTCAGGGGGCGGACATGAGGGAGACCCAGTACTTC. The chain joins TRBV7-8 to TRBJ2-5, with TRBD1 matching over 8 bases. V gave up 6 bases and J gave up 5 bases; unmatched junction bases: 11. The CDR3 spans 15 residues. Germline V lookup: CDR1 SGHVS, CDR2 FQNEAQ. Complete variable domain (other parts from reference TRBV7-8 and TRBJ2-5): GAGVSQSPRYKVAKRGQDVALRCDPISGHVSLFWYQQALGQGPEFLTYFQNEAQLDKSGLPSDRFFAERPEGSVSTLKIQRTQQEDSAVYLCASSQGADMRETQYFGPGTRLLVL.

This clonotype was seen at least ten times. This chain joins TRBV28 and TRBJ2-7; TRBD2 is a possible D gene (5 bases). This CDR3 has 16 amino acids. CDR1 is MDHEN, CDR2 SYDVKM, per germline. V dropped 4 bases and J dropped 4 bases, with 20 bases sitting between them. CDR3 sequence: CASSSPRSGTLYEQYF. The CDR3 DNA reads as TGTGCCAGCAGTTCTCCTCGGTCGGGAACACTTTACGAGCAGTACTTC.

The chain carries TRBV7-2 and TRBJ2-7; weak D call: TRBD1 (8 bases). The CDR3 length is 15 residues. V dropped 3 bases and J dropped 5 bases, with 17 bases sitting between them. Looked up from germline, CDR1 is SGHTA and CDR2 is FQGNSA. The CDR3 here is CASSFQGAGANEQYF. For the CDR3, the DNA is TGTGCCAGCAGCTTCCAGGGGGCGGGAGCTAACGAGCAGTACTTC. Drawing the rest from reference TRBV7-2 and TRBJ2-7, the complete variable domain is GAGVSQSPSNKVTEKGKDVELRCDPISGHTALYWYRQSLGQGLEFLIYFQGNSAPDKSGLPSDRFSAERTGGSVSTLTIQRTQQEDSAVYLCASSFQGAGANEQYFGPGTRLTVT.

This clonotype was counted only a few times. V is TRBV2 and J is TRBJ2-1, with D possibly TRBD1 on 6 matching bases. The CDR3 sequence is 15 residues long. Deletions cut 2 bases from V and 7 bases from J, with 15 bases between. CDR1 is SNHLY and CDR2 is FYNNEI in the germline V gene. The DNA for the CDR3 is TGTGCCAGCAGTGAAAAAAAGGGGGTAGGTAATGAGCAGTTCTTC. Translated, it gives CASSEKKGVGNEQFF. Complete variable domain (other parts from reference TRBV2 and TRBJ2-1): EPEVTQTPSHQVTQMGQEVILRCVPISNHLYFYWYRQILGQKVEFLVSFYNNEISEKSEIFDDQFSVERPDGSNFTLKIRSTKLEDSAMYFCASSEKKGVGNEQFFGPGTRLTVL.

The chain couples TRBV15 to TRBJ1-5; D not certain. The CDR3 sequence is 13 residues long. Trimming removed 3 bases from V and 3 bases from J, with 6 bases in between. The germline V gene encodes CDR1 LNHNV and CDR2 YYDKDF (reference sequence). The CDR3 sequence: CATSSRLNQPQHF. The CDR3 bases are TGTGCCACCAGCAGTAGACTCAATCAGCCCCAGCATTTT.

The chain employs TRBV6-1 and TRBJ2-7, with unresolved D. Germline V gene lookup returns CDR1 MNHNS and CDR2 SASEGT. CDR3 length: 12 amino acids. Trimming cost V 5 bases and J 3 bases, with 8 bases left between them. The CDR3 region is CASSQNFYEQYF. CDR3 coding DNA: TGTGCCAGCAGTCAGAACTTCTACGAGCAGTACTTC.

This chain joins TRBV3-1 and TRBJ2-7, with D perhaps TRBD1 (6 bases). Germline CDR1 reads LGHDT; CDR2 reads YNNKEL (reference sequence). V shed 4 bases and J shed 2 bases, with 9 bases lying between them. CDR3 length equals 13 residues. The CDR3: CASSLRQAYEQYF. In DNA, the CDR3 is TGTGCCAGCAGCCTCAGACAGGCCTACGAGCAGTACTTC.

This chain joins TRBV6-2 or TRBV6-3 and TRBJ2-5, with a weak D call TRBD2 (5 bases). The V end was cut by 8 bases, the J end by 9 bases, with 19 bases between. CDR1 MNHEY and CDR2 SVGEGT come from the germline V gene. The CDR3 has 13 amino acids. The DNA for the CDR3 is TGTGCCAGCCGAGGATTTCGAGACGGGGCCCAGTACTTC. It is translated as CASRGFRDGAQYF.

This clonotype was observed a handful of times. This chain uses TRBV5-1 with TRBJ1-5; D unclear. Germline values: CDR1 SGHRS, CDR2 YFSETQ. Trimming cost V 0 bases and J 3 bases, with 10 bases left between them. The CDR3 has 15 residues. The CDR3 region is CASSLDGVDNQPQHF. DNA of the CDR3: TGCGCCAGCAGCTTGGACGGGGTAGACAATCAGCCCCAGCATTTT. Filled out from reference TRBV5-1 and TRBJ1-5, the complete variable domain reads KAGVTQTPRYLIKTRGQQVTLSCSPISGHRSVSWYQQTPGQGLQFLFEYFSETQRNKGNFPGRFSGRQFSNSRSEMNVSTLELGDSALYLCASSLDGVDNQPQHFGDGTRLSIL.

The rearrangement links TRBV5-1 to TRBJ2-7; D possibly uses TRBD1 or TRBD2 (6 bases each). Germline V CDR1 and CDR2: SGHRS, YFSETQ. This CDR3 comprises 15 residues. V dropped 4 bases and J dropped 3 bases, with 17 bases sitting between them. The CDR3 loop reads CASSPRIEGGYEQYF. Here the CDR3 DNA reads TGCGCCAGCAGCCCCAGAATCGAGGGGGGCTACGAGCAGTACTTC.